Presented here are 18 T cell receptor beta chains from one specimen sequenced in a study of blood T cells in healthy people across ages. A second 7 to 11 cycle PCR used barcoded and J-beta primers. Via MiXCR, TCRdb re-called the 5' RACE reads, giving one row per CDR3 protein. The table shows 550,000 to 700,000 distinct CDR3 sequences, with about 25% occurring only once. Input material: blood. The receptors were gathered from an older woman in good health.

The rearrangement uses TRBV5-1 and TRBJ2-5; D may be TRBD1 (6 bases). CDR3 length: 14 amino acids. CDR1 is SGHRS and CDR2 is YFSETQ in the germline V gene. V lost 1 base and J lost 1, with 8 bases in between. CDR3 region: CASSLWGPQETQYF. CDR3 sequence (DNA): TGCGCCAGCAGCTTGTGGGGGCCCCAAGAGACCCAGTACTTC.

The chain links TRBV6-6 to TRBJ2-5; D perhaps matches TRBD1 (5 bases). The germline V gene has CDR1 MNHNY and CDR2 SVGAGI (reference sequence). Between the trimmed V and J ends, which lost 4 bases and 7 bases, there was a span of 13 bases. The length of the CDR3 is 13 residues. CDR3 residues: CASSSDTPVTQYF. The CDR3 coding sequence is TGTGCCAGCAGTTCGGACACCCCCGTGACCCAGTACTTC.

This clonotype was seen ten or more times. The chain recombines TRBV7-2 with TRBJ2-7; tentative D call: TRBD2 (6 bases). CDR1 and CDR2 from the germline V gene are SGHTA and FQGNSA. The V end lost 1 base, the J end lost 2 bases, and 15 bases lay between the germline ends. There are 16 residues in the CDR3. Here the CDR3 reads CASSLGAGTLPYEQYF. In nucleotides, the CDR3 is TGTGCCAGCAGCTTAGGGGCGGGGACTCTCCCCTACGAGCAGTACTTC.

The chain uses TRBV12-3 or TRBV12-4 and TRBJ2-3; 11 bases are shared with TRBD2. The CDR3 has 15 amino acids. The junction had 17 bases not matched to a gene; V was cut back by 6 bases and J by 15 bases. In DNA form, the CDR3 reads TGTGCCAGCAGGCTTGGGACTAGCGGCCCAGATACGGAATATTTT. This codes for CASRLGTSGPDTEYF.

This clonotype was counted a few times. The chain is built from TRBV5-1 and TRBJ1-1; D ambiguous. The germline V and J ends were trimmed by 2 bases and 0 bases, with 11 bases remaining between them. CDR1 and CDR2 from the germline V gene are SGHRS and YFSETQ. CDR3 size: 15 residues. The CDR3 DNA sequence: TGCGCCAGCAGCTTTGCCGGGATCATGAACACTGAAGCTTTCTTT. Encoded protein: CASSFAGIMNTEAFF.

Many counts were recorded for this clonotype. The chain carries TRBV12-3 or TRBV12-4 and TRBJ1-2; D gene uncertain. Trimming took off 1 base at V and 0 bases at J, with 9 bases between the two ends. CDR3 length: 15 amino acids. In DNA, the CDR3 is TGTGCCAGCAGTTTAGTGAGACTTTCTAACTATGGCTACACCTTC. Its translation is CASSLVRLSNYGYTF.

The chain joins TRBV10-3 to TRBJ1-2; TRBD1 matches at 8 bases. The CDR3 runs 13 residues. V lost 6 bases and J lost 4; bases outside the gene matches: 4. Germline CDR1 and CDR2: ENHRY and SYGVKD. For the CDR3, the DNA is TGTGCCATCAGCGACAGGGGCGGCTATGGCTACACCTTC. Translating gives CAISDRGGYGYTF.

This clonotype was seen ten or more times. J is TRBJ1-2 and V is TRBV20-1; a weak D match, TRBD1 (5 bases). CDR1 DFQATT and CDR2 SNEGSKA come from the germline V gene (reference sequence). Trimming removed 6 bases at V and 5 bases at J, with 16 bases between. The CDR3 runs 13 residues. CDR3 nucleotide sequence: TGCAGTGCCCCCGGCAGGGTCGGATATGGCTACACCTTC. Residues: CSAPGRVGYGYTF.

CDR3 in amino acids: CASSLPQGRGTEAFF. CDR3 nucleotides: TGTGCCAGCAGCCTACCTCAAGGGAGGGGGACTGAAGCTTTCTTT. The genes are TRBV6-1 and TRBJ1-1; maybe TRBD1 (6 bases). The CDR3 has 15 amino acids. Germline V CDR1 and CDR2: MNHNS, SASEGT. V was cut by 6 bases and J by 5 bases, with 19 bases left in between.

J is TRBJ2-3 and V is TRBV24-1; no firm D call. CDR3 length equals 15 residues. Germline V CDR1 and CDR2: KGHDR, SFDVKD. Trimming cost V 9 bases and J 4 bases, with 19 bases left between them. CDR3 DNA: TGTGCCACCGGCCCCCTTTCTTCGGGTTCAGATACGCAGTATTTT. This translates into CATGPLSSGSDTQYF.

The rearrangement uses TRBV29-1 and TRBJ2-7; D gene unclear. The length of the CDR3 is 11 residues. The V and J ends lost 3 bases and 6 bases respectively, with 9 bases between them. Per germline, CDR1 SQVTM and CDR2 ANQGSEA. CDR3 DNA sequence: TGCAGCGTTGAGGAACGATCCGAGCAGTACTTC. It translates to CSVEERSEQYF.

The rearrangement joins TRBV7-2 to TRBJ2-3; 8 bases are shared with TRBD2. The V gene's germline CDR1 is SGHTA and CDR2 FQGNSA. The CDR3 loop spans 15 amino acids. V lost 5 bases and J lost 4; bases outside the gene matches: 8. Written as DNA, the CDR3 is TGTGCCAGCAGCGTACGGGGGGGCACCGCAGATACGCAGTATTTT. Translation gives CASSVRGGTADTQYF.

This chain connects TRBV20-1 to TRBJ2-3; a weak D match, TRBD2 (5 bases). Germline CDR1 DFQATT, CDR2 SNEGSKA (reference sequence). The CDR3 runs to 16 residues. V lost 0 bases and J lost 2, with 15 bases in between. The CDR3 DNA reads as TGCAGTGCTAGAGATCTCCTAGGGAGCTACACAGATACGCAGTATTTT. Translating gives CSARDLLGSYTDTQYF.

Turning to this clonotype: A read error may produce the germline difference seen at one junction end. The rearrangement joins TRBV7-2 to TRBJ2-6, with 13 bases fitting TRBD2. Germline V lookup: CDR1 SGHTA, CDR2 FQGNSA. The CDR3 loop spans 16 amino acids. CDR3 bases: TGTGCCAGCAGCTTGACTAGCGGGGGGCCCAACAACGCCCTGACTTTC. It yields the protein CASSLTSGGPNNALTF.

This clonotype turned up a few times. The chain employs TRBV2 and TRBJ2-5; 8 nucleotides align to TRBD2. Germline V lookup: CDR1 SNHLY, CDR2 FYNNEI. The CDR3 contains 14 residues. J gave up 4 bases and V 7 bases, and 8 bases lay outside the gene matches. CDR3 DNA: TGTGCCAGCAATGGAGCGGGGGAAGGAGAGACCCAGTACTTC. The encoded protein is CASNGAGEGETQYF.

This clonotype has a handful of counts. V gene TRBV20-1 combines with J gene TRBJ2-5, with 10 bases fitting TRBD2. This CDR3 comprises 16 residues. V was pared by 6 bases and J by 0 bases, with 10 bases of the junction left unmatched. Germline V lookup: CDR1 DFQATT, CDR2 SNEGSKA (reference sequence). In DNA form, the CDR3 reads TGCAGTGCGGCTGGACTAGCGGCGACGTACCAAGAGACCCAGTACTTC. Its protein is CSAAGLAATYQETQYF.

The CDR3 region has the DNA TGCGCCAGCACCCCTTTGCAGGGGACTAGCGGTGGGGAGACCCAGTACTTC. Amino acids: CASTPLQGTSGGETQYF. The chain employs TRBV5-1 and TRBJ2-5, with 11 positions matching TRBD2. The CDR3 length is 17 residues. Losses at the gene ends were 6 bases for V and 5 bases for J; bases not matched to a gene: 15. CDR1 and CDR2 (germline): SGHRS, YFSETQ.

The rearrangement joins TRBV20-1 to TRBJ2-5; TRBD2 is a possible D gene (5 bases). Looked up from germline, CDR1 is DFQATT and CDR2 is SNEGSKA (reference sequence). V lost 3 bases and J lost 7, with 12 bases in between. The CDR3 has 12 residues. The CDR3 is CSASVRDGTQYF. The CDR3, as DNA: TGCAGTGCTAGTGTTCGGGATGGGACCCAGTACTTC.